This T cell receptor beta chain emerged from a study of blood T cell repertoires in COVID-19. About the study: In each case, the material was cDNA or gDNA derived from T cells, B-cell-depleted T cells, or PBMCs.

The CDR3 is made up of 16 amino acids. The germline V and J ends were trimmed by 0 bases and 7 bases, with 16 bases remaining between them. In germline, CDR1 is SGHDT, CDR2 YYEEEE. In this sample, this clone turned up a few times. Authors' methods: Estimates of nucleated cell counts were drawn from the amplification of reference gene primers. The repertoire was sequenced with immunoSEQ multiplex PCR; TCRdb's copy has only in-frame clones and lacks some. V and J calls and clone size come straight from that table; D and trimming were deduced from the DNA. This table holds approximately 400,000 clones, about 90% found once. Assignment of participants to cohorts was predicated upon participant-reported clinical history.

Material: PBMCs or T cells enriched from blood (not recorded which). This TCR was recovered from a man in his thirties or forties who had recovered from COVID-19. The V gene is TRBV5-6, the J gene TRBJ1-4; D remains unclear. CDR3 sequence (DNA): TGTGCCAGCAGCTTGGGGCCCTCGGGTGGAGGTGAAAAACTGTTTTTT. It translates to CASSLGPSGGGEKLFF.